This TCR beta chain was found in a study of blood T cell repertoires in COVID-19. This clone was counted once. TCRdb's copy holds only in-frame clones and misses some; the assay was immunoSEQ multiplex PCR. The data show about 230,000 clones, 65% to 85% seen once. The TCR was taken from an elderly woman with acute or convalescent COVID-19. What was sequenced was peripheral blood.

As DNA, the CDR3 is TGTGCCATCAGTGAGTCGTTTAGCTACGAGCAGTACTTC. Its translation: CAISESFSYEQYF. The chain uses TRBV10-3 and TRBJ2-7; D gene uncertain. This CDR3 is built from 13 residues. V lost 0 bases and J 3 bases, leaving 6 bases between the germline ends. CDR1 is ENHRY and CDR2 is SYGVKD in the germline V gene.